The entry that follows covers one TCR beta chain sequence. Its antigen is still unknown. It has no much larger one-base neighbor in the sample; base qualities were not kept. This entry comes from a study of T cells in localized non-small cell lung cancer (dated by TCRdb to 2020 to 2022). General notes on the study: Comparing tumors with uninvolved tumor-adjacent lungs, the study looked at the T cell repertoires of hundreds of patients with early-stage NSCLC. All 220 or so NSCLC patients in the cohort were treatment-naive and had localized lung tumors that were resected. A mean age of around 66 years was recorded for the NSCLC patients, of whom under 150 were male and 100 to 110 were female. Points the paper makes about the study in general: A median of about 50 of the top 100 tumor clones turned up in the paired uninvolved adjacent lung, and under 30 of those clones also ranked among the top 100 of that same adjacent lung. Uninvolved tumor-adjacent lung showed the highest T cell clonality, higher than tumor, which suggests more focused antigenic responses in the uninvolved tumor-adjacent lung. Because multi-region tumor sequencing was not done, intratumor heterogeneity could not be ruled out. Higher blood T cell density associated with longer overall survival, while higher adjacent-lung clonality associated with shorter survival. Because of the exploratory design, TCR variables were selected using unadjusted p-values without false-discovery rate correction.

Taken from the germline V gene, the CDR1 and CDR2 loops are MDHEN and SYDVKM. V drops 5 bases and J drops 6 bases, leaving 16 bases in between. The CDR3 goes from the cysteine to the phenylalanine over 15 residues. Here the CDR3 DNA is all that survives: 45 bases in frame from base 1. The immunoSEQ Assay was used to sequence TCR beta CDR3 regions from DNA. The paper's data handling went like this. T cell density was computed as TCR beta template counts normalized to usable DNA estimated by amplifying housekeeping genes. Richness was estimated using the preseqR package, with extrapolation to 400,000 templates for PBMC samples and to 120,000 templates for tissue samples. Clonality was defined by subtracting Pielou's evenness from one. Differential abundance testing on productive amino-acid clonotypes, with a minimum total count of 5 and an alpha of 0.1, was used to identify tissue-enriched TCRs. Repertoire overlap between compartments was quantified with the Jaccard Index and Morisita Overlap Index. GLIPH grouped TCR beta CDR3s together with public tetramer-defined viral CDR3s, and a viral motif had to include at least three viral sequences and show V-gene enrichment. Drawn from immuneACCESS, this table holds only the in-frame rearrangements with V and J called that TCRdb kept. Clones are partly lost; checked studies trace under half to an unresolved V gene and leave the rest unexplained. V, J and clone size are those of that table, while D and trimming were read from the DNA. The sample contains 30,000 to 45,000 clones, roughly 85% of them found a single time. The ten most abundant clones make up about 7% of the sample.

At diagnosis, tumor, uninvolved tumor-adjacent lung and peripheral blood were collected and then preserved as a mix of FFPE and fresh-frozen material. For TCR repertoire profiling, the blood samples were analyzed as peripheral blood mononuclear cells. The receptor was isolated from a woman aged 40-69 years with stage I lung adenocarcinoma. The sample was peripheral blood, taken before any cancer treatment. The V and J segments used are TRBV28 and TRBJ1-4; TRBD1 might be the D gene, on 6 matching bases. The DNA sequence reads TGTGCCAGCAGTGGGGGGGCAGGAAGGGATGAAAAACTGTTTTTT. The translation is CASSGGAGRDEKLFF.